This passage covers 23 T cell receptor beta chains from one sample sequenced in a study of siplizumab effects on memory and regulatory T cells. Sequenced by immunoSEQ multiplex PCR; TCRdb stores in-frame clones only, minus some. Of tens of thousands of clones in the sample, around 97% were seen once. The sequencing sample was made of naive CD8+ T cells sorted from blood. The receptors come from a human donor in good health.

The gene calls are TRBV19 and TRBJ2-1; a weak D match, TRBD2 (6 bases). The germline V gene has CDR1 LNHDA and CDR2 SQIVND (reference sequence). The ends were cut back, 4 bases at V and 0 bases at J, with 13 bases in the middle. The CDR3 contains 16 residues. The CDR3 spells CASSRHREYSYNEQFF. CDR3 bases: TGTGCCAGTAGTAGACACCGGGAGTACTCCTACAATGAGCAGTTCTTC. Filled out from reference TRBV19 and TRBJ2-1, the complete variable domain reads DGGITQSPKYLFRKEGQNVTLSCEQNLNHDAMYWYRQDPGQGLRLIYYSQIVNDFQKGDIAEGYSVSREKKESFPLTVTSAQKNPTAFYLCASSRHREYSYNEQFFGPGTRLTVL.

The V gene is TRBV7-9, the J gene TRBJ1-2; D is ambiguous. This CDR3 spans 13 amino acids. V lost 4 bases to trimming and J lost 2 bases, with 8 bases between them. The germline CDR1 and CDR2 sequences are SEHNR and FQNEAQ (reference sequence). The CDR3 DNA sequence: TGTGCCAGCAGCTCCCCGGGGAACTATGGCTACACCTTC. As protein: CASSSPGNYGYTF.

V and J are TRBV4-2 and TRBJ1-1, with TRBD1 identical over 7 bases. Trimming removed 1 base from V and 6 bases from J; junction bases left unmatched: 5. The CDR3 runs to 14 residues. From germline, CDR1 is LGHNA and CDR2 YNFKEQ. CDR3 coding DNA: TGTGCCAGCAGCCAAGCACAGGGGACGTCTGAAGCTTTCTTT. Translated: CASSQAQGTSEAFF.

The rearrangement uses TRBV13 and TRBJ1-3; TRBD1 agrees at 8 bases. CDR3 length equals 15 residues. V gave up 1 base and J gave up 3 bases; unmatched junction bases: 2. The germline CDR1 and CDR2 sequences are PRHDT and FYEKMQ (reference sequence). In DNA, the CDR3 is TGTGCCAGCAGCTTAGAGGACAGGGTTGGAAACACCATATATTTT. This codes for CASSLEDRVGNTIYF.

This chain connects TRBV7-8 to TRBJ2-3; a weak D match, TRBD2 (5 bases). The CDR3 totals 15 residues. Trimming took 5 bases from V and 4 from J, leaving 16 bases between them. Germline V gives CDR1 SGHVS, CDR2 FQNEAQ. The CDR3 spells CASSLDYTGADTQYF. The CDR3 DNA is TGTGCCAGCAGCCTTGACTATACTGGCGCAGATACGCAGTATTTT.

As DNA, the CDR3 is TGTGCCAGTAGTCCCACGGACAGCCCACTTTCCTACAATGAGCAGTTCTTC. Translating gives CASSPTDSPLSYNEQFF. The chain is built from TRBV19 and TRBJ2-1, with D possibly matching TRBD1 (6 bases). The CDR3 sequence is 17 residues long. Germline V CDR1 and CDR2: LNHDA, SQIVND (reference sequence). The germline V and J ends were trimmed by 5 bases and 1 base, with 18 bases remaining between them.

The CDR3 reads CASSFGRNPNEQYF. Written as DNA, the CDR3 is TGTGCCAGCAGCTTCGGCCGAAATCCCAACGAGCAGTACTTC. The chain links TRBV11-3 to TRBJ2-7; D ambiguous. The V and J ends lost 3 bases and 5 bases respectively, with 14 bases between them. The CDR3 runs to 14 residues. Germline V gene data show CDR1 as SGHNT and CDR2 as YENEEA.

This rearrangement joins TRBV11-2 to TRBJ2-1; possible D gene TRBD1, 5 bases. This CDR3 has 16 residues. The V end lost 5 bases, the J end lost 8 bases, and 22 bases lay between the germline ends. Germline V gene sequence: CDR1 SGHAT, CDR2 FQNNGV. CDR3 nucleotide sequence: TGTGCCAGCAGCCCCCAATTCGACAGCATAGACGATGAGCAGTTCTTC. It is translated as CASSPQFDSIDDEQFF.

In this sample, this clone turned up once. CDR3 in amino acids: CASSWEGVGTQYF. In nucleotides, the CDR3 is TGTGCCAGCAGTTGGGAGGGTGTGGGGACCCAGTACTTC. This chain joins TRBV28 and TRBJ2-5; 7 bases match TRBD2. The CDR3 has 13 amino acids. V trimming: 4 bases; J trimming: 7 bases; junction bases outside the gene matches: 6. Germline loops: CDR1 MDHEN, CDR2 SYDVKM.

The CDR3: CAWSVGGDTEAFF. The DNA for the CDR3 is TGTGCCTGGAGTGTAGGTGGGGACACTGAAGCTTTCTTT. The chain combines TRBV30 with TRBJ1-1; D is unclear. Germline V gene sequence: CDR1 GTSNPN, CDR2 SVGIG (reference sequence). The CDR3 is 13 amino acids. The V end was cut by 0 bases, the J end by 3 bases, with 8 bases between. The full variable domain, with the rest looked up from reference TRBV30 and TRBJ1-1, is SQTIHQWPATLVQPVGSPLSLECTVEGTSNPNLYWYRQAAGRGLQLLFYSVGIGQISSEVPQNLSASRPQDRQFILSSKKLLLSDSGFYLCAWSVGGDTEAFFGQGTRLTVV.

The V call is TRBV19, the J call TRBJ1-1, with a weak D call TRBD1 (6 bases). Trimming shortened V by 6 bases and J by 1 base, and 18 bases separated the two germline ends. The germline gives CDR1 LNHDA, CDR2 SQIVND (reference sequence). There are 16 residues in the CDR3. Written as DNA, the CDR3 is TGTGCCAGTAGCATCCCACCCGGGACACCGAACACTGAAGCTTTCTTT. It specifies CASSIPPGTPNTEAFF.

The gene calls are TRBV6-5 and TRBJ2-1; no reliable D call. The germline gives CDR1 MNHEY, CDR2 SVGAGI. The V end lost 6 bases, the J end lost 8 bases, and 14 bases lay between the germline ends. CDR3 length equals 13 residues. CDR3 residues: CASRPLLEDEQFF. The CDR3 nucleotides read TGTGCCAGCAGACCCCTACTCGAGGATGAGCAGTTCTTC.

This chain's CDR3 is CASSFRENYGYTF. The CDR3 nucleotides are TGTGCCAGCAGTTTCAGGGAGAACTATGGCTACACCTTC. The V call is TRBV28, the J call TRBJ1-2, with TRBD1 as a possible D gene (5 bases). This CDR3 comprises 13 residues. V shed 3 bases and J shed 2 bases, with 7 bases lying between them. Germline CDR1 MDHEN, CDR2 SYDVKM.

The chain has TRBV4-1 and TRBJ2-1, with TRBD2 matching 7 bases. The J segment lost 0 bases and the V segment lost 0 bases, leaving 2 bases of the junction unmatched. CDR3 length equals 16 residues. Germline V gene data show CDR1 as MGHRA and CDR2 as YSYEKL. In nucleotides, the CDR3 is TGCGCCAGCAGCCAAGAAGGCGGGAGCTCCTACAATGAGCAGTTCTTC. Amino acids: CASSQEGGSSYNEQFF.

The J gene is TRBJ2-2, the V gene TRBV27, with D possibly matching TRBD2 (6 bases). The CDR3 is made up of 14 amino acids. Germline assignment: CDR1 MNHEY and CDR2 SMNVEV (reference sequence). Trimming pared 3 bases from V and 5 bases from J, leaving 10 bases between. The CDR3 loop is CASSLGGGTGELFF. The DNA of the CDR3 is TGTGCCAGCAGTTTGGGAGGCGGAACCGGGGAGCTGTTTTTT.

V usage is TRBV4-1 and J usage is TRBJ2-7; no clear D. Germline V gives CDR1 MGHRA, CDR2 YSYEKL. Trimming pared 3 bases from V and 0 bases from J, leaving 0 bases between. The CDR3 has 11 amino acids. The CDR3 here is CASSHSYEQYF. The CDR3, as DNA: TGCGCCAGCAGCCACTCCTACGAGCAGTACTTC.

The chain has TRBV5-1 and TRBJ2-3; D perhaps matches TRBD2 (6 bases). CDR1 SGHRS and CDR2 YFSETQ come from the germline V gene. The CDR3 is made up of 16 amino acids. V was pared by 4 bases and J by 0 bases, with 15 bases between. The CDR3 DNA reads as TGCGCCAGCAGCGCCCCGACTAGACAGAGCACAGATACGCAGTATTTT. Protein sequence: CASSAPTRQSTDTQYF.

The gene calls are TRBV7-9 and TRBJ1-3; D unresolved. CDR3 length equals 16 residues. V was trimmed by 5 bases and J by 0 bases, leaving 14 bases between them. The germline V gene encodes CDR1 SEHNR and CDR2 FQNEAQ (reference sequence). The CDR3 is CASSVPLGDSGNTIYF. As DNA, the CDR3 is TGTGCCAGCAGCGTCCCACTTGGGGACTCTGGAAACACCATATATTTT.

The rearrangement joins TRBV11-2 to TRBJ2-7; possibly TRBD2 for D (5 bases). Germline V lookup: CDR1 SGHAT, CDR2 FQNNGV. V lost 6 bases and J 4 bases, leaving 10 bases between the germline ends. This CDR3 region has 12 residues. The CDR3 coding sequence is TGTGCCAGCAGAGCGGACGCGTACGAGCAGTACTTC. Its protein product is CASRADAYEQYF.

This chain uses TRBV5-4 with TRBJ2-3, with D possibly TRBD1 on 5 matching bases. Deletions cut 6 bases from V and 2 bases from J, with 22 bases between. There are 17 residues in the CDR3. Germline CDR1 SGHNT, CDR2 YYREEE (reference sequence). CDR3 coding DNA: TGTGCCAGCACCTTCTCGATAGATGGACAAAACACAGATACGCAGTATTTT. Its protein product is CASTFSIDGQNTDTQYF.

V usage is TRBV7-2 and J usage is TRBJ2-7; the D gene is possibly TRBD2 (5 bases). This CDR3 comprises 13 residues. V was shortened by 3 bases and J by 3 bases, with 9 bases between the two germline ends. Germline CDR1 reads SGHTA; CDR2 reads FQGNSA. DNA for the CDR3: TGTGCCAGCAGCTTTGAACGGGGCTACGAGCAGTACTTC. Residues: CASSFERGYEQYF.

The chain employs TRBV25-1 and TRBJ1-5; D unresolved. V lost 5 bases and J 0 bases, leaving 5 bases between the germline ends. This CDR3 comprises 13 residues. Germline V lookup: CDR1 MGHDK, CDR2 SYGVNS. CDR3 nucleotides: TGTGCCAGCAGTCCAGATAGCAATCAGCCCCAGCATTTT. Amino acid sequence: CASSPDSNQPQHF.

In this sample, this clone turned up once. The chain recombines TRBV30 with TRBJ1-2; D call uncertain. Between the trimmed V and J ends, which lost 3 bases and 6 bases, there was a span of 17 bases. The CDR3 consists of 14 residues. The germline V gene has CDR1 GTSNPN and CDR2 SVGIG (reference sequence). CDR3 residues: CAWRLGFGVDGYTF. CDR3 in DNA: TGTGCCTGGAGATTGGGGTTCGGTGTTGATGGCTACACCTTC.